A selection of T cell receptor beta chains follows, all from one sample in a study of T cells in localized non-small cell lung cancer. The protocol was immunoSEQ multiplex PCR, while the TCRdb copy is restricted to in-frame clones and leaves out a portion. This table holds around 20,000 clones, 91% found once. The source was peripheral blood, collected before any cancer treatment. The source is a woman aged 40-70 years with stage I lung adenocarcinoma. Each CDR3 is given with its conserved first and last residue. The D gene is left open where the match is weak.

D	J	V	DNA	CDR3
TRBD1	TRBJ1-6	TRBV30	TGTGCCTGGAGCCGACCCGGGACAGATAATTCACCCCTCCACTTT	CAWSRPGTDNSPLHF
.	TRBJ1-1	TRBV5-3	TGTGCCAGAAGCTTGCAGAACACTGAAGCTTTCTTT	CARSLQNTEAFF
.	TRBJ1-3	TRBV5-5	TGTGCCAGCAGCTTGGATCTGGGGGCTGGAAACACCATATATTTT	CASSLDLGAGNTIYF
.	TRBJ2-3	TRBV4-3	TGCGCCAGCAGCCACGACGTAGGGACGCCCGACACAGATACGCAGTATTTT	CASSHDVGTPDTDTQYF
.	TRBJ1-6	TRBV4-1	TGCGCCAGCAGCCCAGAGGGGGGTTCGGATTCACCCCTCCACTTT	CASSPEGGSDSPLHF
.	TRBJ2-1	TRBV20-1	TGCAGTGCTCTTCCCTACAATGAGCAGTTCTTC	CSALPYNEQFF
.	TRBJ2-7	TRBV23-1	TGCGCCAGCAGTCACCGGGTCTGGACTGTCGGCCCCTACGAGCAGTACTTC	CASSHRVWTVGPYEQYF
.	TRBJ2-1	TRBV5-4	TGTGCCAGCAGCTTCGGGGTGGGGTCCTACAATGAGCAGTTCTTC	CASSFGVGSYNEQFF
.	TRBJ1-2	TRBV6-5	TGTGCCAGCAGTTATGGGTGGGGATCCGGCTACACCTTC	CASSYGWGSGYTF
.	TRBJ1-2	TRBV18	TGTGCCAGCTCACCAGGAGGGCAGGGATCCTATGGCTACACCTTC	CASSPGGQGSYGYTF
TRBD2	TRBJ2-7	TRBV18	TGTGCCAGCTCACCACTATTTTCGCGGGAGGTCTCCTACGAGCAGTACTTC	CASSPLFSREVSYEQYF
.	TRBJ2-5	TRBV7-2	TGTGCCAGCAGCTTAGCGACTACCCAAGAGACCCAGTACTTC	CASSLATTQETQYF
.	TRBJ2-3	TRBV5-4	TGTGCCAGCAGCCGTGGGGATACAGATACGCAGTATTTT	CASSRGDTDTQYF
TRBD1	TRBJ1-5	TRBV28	TGTGCCAGCAGCGGGCAGACAGGGGGCCAGCCCCAGCATTTT	CASSGQTGGQPQHF
.	TRBJ2-1	TRBV14	TGTGCCAGCAGCCAAGATCGGGGAAATGAGCAGTTCTTC	CASSQDRGNEQFF
TRBD1	TRBJ2-7	TRBV29-1	TGCAGCGTTGAAGTTGGTTCAGGGGGCGCATCCGAGCAGTACTTC	CSVEVGSGGASEQYF
TRBD1	TRBJ1-1	TRBV15	TGTGCCACCAGCAGACTAGATACAGGGGCCGCTTTCTTT	CATSRLDTGAAFF
.	TRBJ1-2	TRBV2	TGTGCCAGCACTTCTGGACAGTTCAACTATGGCTACACCTTC	CASTSGQFNYGYTF
TRBD1	TRBJ2-7	TRBV5-1	TGCGCCAGCAAATCCGGGACAGGACCCTACGAGCAGTACTTC	CASKSGTGPYEQYF
.	TRBJ1-3	TRBV7-9	TGTGCCAGCCTCGTTGAGTCCCACGGGGGAAACACCATATATTTT	CASLVESHGGNTIYF
.	TRBJ2-7	TRBV7-2	TGTGCCAGCAGCTCCCGCAGCGAAAACGAGCAGTACTTC	CASSSRSENEQYF
TRBD1	TRBJ1-5	TRBV19	TGTGCCAGTAGGACGGGACAGGGGCGGGTTCAGCCCCAGCATTTT	CASRTGQGRVQPQHF
.	TRBJ2-1	TRBV19	TGTGCCAGTACTCGTGGCCCCGACTACAATGAGCAGTTCTTC	CASTRGPDYNEQFF
.	TRBJ2-3	TRBV4-2	TGTGCCAGCACCGGAGGTTGGGCGGATACGCAGTATTTT	CASTGGWADTQYF
TRBD1	TRBJ1-6	TRBV27	TGTGCCAGCAGTTTTTCAGGGGGCGAGGCAGGATCACCCCTCCACTTT	CASSFSGGEAGSPLHF
.	TRBJ2-2	TRBV6-6	TGTGCCAGCAGTAAACAGGGTCTAGGCACCGGGGAGCTGTTTTTT	CASSKQGLGTGELFF
.	TRBJ2-7	TRBV5-1	TGCGCCAGCAGCTTAGGCCTCGAGCAGTACTTC	CASSLGLEQYF
TRBD2	TRBJ2-5	TRBV5-4	TGTGCCAGCAGCAGGGGACTAGCGGGGACCCAAGAGACCCAGTACTTC	CASSRGLAGTQETQYF
.	TRBJ2-2	TRBV11-2	TGTGCCAGCAGCTTAGGGGACACCGGGGAGCTGTTTTTT	CASSLGDTGELFF
.	TRBJ1-2	TRBV5-1	TGCGCCAGCAGCTTGGGCGGGGGATCCGACTATGGCTACACCTTC	CASSLGGGSDYGYTF
.	TRBJ1-5	TRBV7-8	TGTGCCAGCAGCTATTTGGGGGGCGCAGGGCAGCCCCAGCATTTT	CASSYLGGAGQPQHF
.	TRBJ1-2	TRBV4-1	TGCGCCAGCAGCCAAGAGGGCACAGGGCCGAACTATGGCTACACCTTC	CASSQEGTGPNYGYTF